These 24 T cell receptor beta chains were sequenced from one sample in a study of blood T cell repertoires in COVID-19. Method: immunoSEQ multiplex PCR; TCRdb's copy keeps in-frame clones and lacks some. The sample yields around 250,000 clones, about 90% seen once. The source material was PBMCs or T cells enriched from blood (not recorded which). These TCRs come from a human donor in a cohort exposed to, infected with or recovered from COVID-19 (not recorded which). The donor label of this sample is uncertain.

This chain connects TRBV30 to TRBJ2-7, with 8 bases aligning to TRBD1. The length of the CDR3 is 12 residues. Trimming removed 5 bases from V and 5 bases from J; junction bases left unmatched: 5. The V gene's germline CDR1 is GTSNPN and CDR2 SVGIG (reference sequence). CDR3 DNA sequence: TGTGCCTGGGGAAGACAGGGGAACGAGCAGTACTTC. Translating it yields CAWGRQGNEQYF. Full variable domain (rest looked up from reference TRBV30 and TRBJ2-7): SQTIHQWPATLVQPVGSPLSLECTVEGTSNPNLYWYRQAAGRGLQLLFYSVGIGQISSEVPQNLSASRPQDRQFILSSKKLLLSDSGFYLCAWGRQGNEQYFGPGTRLTVT.

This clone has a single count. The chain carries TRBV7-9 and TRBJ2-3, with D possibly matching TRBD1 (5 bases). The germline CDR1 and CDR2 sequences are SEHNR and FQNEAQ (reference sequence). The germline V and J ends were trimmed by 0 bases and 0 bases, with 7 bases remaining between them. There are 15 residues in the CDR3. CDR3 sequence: CASSLAGRSTDTQYF. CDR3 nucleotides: TGTGCCAGCAGCTTAGCGGGGCGAAGCACAGATACGCAGTATTTT.

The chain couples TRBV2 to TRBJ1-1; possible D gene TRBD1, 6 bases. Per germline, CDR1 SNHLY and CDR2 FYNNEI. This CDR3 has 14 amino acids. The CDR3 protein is CATHTRTANTEAFF. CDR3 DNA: TGTGCTACGCACACCCGGACAGCTAACACTGAAGCTTTCTTT.

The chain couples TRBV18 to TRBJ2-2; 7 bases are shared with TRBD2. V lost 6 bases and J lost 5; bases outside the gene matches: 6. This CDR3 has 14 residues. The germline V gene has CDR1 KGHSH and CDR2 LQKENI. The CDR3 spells CASSRTSRTGELFF. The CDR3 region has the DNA TGTGCCAGCTCTCGGACTAGTAGGACCGGGGAGCTGTTTTTT.

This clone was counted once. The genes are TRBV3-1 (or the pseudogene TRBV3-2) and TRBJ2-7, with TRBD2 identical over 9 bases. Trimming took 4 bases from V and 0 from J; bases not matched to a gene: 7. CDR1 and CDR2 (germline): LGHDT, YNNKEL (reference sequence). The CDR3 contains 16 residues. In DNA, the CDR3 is TGTGCCAGCAGCCCCCTTAGCGGGGGTGGCTCCTACGAGCAGTACTTC. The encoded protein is CASSPLSGGGSYEQYF.

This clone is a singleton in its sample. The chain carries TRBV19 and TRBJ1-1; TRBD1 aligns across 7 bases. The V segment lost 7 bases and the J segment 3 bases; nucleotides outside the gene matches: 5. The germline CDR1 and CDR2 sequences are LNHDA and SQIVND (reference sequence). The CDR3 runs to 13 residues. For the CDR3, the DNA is TGTGCCAGTACCGAGGGGGCGCACACTGAAGCTTTCTTT. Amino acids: CASTEGAHTEAFF. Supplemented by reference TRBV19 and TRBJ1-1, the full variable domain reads DGGITQSPKYLFRKEGQNVTLSCEQNLNHDAMYWYRQDPGQGLRLIYYSQIVNDFQKGDIAEGYSVSREKKESFPLTVTSAQKNPTAFYLCASTEGAHTEAFFGQGTRLTVV.

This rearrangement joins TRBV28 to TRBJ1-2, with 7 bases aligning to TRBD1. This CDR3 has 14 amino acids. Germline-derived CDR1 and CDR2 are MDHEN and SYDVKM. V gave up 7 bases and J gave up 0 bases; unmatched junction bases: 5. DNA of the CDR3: TGTGCCAGCACCACAGGGGTAGCTAACTATGGCTACACCTTC. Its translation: CASTTGVANYGYTF.

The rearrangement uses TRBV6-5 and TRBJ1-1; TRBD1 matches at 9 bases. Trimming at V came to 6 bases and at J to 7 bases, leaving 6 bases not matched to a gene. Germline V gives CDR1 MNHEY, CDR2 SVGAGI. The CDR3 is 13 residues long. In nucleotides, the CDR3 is TGTGCCAGCAGCATTGACAGGGGGGATGAAGCTTTCTTT. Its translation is CASSIDRGDEAFF.

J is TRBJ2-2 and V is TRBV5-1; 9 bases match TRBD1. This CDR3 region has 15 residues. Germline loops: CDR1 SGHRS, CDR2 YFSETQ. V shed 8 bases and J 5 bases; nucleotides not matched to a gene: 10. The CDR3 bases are TGCGCCAGTGACCCTACAGGGGGCTTTACCGGGGAGCTGTTTTTT. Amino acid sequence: CASDPTGGFTGELFF.

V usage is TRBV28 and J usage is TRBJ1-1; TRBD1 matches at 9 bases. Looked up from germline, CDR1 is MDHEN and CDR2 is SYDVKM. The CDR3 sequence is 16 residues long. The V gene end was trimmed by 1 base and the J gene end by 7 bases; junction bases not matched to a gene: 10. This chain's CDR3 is CASSLSLPGQGFEAFF. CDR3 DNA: TGTGCCAGCAGTTTATCCCTGCCGGGACAGGGATTTGAAGCTTTCTTT.

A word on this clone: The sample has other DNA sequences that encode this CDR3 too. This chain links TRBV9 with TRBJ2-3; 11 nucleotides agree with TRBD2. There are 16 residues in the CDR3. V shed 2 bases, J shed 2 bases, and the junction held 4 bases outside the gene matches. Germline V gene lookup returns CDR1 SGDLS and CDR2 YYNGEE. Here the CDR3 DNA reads TGTGCCAGCAGCGTCGGGACTAGCGGAAACACAGATACGCAGTATTTT. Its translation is CASSVGTSGNTDTQYF.

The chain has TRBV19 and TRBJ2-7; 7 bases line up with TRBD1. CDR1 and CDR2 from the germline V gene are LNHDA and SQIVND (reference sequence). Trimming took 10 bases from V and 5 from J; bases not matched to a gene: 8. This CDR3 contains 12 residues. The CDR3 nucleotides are TGTGCCACACAGGGGTCGACCAACGAGCAGTACTTC. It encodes CATQGSTNEQYF.

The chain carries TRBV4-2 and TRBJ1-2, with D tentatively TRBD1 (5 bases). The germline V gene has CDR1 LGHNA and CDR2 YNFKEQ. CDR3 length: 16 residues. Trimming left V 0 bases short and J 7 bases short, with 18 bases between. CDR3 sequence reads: CASSQDLRWGVGGYTF. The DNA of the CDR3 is TGTGCCAGCAGCCAAGATTTAAGGTGGGGGGTGGGTGGCTACACCTTC.

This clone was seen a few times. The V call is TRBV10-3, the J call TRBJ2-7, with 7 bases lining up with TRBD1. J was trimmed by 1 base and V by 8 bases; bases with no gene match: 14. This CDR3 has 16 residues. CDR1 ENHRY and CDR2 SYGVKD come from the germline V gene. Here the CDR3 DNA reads TGTGCCATCGATACCCGGGACAGAACCTTTTCCTACGAGCAGTACTTC. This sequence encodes CAIDTRDRTFSYEQYF.

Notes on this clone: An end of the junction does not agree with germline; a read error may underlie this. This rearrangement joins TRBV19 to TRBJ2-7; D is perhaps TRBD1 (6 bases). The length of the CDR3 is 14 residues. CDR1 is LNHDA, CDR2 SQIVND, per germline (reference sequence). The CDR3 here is CASSPRGSSHEQYF. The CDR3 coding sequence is TGTGCCAGTAGTCCCAGGGGTTCCTCCCACGAGCAGTACTTC.

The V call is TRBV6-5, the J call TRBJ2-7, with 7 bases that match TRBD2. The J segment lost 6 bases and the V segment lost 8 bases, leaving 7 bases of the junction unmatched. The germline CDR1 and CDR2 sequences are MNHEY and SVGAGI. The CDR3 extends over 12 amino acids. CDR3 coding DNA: TGTGCCAGCCGGCGGGGGAATCGCGAGCAGTACTTC. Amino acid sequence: CASRRGNREQYF.

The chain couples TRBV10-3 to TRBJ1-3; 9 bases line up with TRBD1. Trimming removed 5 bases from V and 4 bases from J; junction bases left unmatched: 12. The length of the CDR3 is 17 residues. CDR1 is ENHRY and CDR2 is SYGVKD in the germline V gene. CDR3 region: CAISPFSGTGQGNTIYF. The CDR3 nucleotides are TGTGCCATCAGTCCGTTTTCCGGGACAGGGCAAGGAAACACCATATATTTT.

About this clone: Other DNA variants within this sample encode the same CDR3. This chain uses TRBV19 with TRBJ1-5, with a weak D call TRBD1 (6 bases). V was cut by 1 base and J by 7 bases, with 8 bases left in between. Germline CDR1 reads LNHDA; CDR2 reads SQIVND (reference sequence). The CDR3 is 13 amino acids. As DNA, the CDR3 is TGTGCCAGTAGTATAGGAGGGGGACAGCCCCAGCATTTT. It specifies CASSIGGGQPQHF.

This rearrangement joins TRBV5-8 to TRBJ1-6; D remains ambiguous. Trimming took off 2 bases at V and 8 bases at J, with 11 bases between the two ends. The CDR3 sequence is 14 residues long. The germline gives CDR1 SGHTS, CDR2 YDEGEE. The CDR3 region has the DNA TGTGCCAGCAGCTTCCGGGGTATGGATTCACCCCTCCACTTT. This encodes CASSFRGMDSPLHF.

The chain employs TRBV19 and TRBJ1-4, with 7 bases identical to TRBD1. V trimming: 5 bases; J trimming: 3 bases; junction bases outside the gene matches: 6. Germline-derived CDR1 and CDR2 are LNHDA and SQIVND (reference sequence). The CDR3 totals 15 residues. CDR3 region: CASSGRDRPNEKLFF. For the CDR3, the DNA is TGTGCCAGTAGTGGCCGGGACAGACCTAATGAAAAACTGTTTTTT.

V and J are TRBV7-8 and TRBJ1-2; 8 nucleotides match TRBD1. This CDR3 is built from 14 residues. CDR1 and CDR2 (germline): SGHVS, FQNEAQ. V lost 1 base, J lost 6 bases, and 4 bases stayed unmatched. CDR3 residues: CASSLGTGSNGYTF. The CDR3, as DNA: TGTGCCAGCAGCTTAGGGACAGGGTCTAATGGCTACACCTTC.

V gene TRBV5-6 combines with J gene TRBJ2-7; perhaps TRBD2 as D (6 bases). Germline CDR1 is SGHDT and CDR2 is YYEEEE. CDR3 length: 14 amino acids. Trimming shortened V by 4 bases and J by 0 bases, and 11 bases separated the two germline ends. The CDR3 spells CASSVGRSSYEQYF. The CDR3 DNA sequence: TGTGCCAGCAGCGTAGGGAGGAGCTCCTACGAGCAGTACTTC.

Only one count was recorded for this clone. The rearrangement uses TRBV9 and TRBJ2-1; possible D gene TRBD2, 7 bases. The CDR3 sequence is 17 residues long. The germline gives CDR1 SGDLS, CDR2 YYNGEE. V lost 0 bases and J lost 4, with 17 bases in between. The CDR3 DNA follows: TGTGCCAGCAGCGTAGACAGCATGCGGGGGCAATACAATGAGCAGTTCTTC. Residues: CASSVDSMRGQYNEQFF.

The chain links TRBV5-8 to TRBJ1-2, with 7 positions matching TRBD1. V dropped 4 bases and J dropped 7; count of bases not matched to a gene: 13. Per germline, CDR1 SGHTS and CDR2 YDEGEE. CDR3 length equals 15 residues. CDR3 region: CASSPQPGQGGGYTF. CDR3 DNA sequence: TGTGCCAGCAGCCCGCAGCCGGGTCAGGGGGGTGGCTACACCTTC.